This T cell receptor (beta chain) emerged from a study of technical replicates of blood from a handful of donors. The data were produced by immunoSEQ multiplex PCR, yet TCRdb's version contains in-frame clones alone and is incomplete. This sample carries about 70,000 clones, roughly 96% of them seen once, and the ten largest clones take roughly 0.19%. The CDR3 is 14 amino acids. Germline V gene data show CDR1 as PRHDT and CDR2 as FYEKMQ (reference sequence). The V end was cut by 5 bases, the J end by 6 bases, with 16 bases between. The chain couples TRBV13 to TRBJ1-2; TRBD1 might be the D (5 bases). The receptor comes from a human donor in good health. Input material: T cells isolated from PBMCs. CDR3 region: CASSTGRGLDGYTF. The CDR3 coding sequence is TGTGCCAGCAGCACCGGACGGGGGTTGGATGGCTACACCTTC.